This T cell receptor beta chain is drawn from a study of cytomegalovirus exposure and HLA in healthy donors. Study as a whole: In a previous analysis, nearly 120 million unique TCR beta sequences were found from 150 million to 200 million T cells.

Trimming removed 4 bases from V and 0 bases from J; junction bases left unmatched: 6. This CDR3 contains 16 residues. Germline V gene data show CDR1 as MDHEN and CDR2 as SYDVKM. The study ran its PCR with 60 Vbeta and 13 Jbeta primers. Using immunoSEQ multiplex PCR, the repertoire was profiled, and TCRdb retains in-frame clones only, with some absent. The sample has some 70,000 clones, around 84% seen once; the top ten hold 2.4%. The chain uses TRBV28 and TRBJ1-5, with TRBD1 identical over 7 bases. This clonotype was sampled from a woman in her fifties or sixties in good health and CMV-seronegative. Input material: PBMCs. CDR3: CASSSQGVGSNQPQHF. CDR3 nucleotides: TGTGCCAGCAGTTCTCAGGGGGTTGGTAGCAATCAGCCCCAGCATTTT. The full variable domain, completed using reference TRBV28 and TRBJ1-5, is DVKVTQSSRYLVKRTGEKVFLECVQDMDHENMFWYRQDPGLGLRLIYFSYDVKMKEKGDIPEGYSVSREKKERFSLILESASTNQTSMYLCASSSQGVGSNQPQHFGDGTRLSIL.